This passage covers 20 T cell receptor beta chains from one sample sequenced in a study of regulatory T cells in long-lasting Graves disease (dated by TCRdb to about 2021). Sample time point, as interpreted from the label and publication: persistent/refractory GD, antithyroid drugs over 5 years with positive TRAb. For both TCR sequencing and RNA sequencing, RNA was extracted from PBMCs using TRIzol. The library was produced with multiplex PCR. The sample was run on an Illumina HiSeq 4000. CDR3 regions were amplified by Arm-PCR with iRepertoire HTBI primers to construct TCR beta libraries. TCRdb reworked the public reads: Q25 trimming with fastp, MiXCR clone assembly, productive beta chains retained. Each entry merges the rows of one CDR3 protein and shows their most common DNA and genes. For this sample the table gives roughly 500,000 distinct CDR3 sequences, of which about 22% were detected only once. The ten biggest clones cover around 7% of the sample.

This material consisted of peripheral blood mononuclear cells (PBMCs), taken when the disease was refractory, from a patient treated with antithyroid drugs. These TCRs come from a female donor with Graves disease.

This sequence joins TRBV19 and TRBJ2-5; 8 positions agree with TRBD1. The V and J ends lost 8 bases and 2 bases, in that order; junction bases with no gene match: 4. This CDR3 spans 13 amino acids. Germline V gene lookup returns CDR1 LNHDA and CDR2 SQIVND (reference sequence). CDR3 region: CASSDRAQETQYF. The CDR3 coding sequence is TGTGCCAGTTCGGACAGGGCTCAAGAGACCCAGTACTTC.

The V gene is TRBV11-1, the J gene TRBJ1-2; D is uncertain. The CDR3 is 16 residues long. Trimming pared 1 base from V and 1 base from J, leaving 13 bases between. The germline CDR1 and CDR2 sequences are SGHAT and FQDESV (reference sequence). In DNA, the CDR3 is TGTGCCAGCAGCTTAGATACCGGGTTCGGTAACTATGGCTACACCTTC. Encoded protein: CASSLDTGFGNYGYTF.

This clonotype was seen more than once but under ten times. This chain links TRBV30 with TRBJ2-7; D may be TRBD2 (6 bases). The CDR3 contains 13 residues. V gave up 0 bases and J gave up 7 bases, with 13 bases separating them. Germline V gene sequence: CDR1 GTSNPN, CDR2 SVGIG (reference sequence). CDR3 coding DNA: TGTGCCTGGAGTGTAGCCCATGGGGGGGAGCAGTACTTC. Its protein is CAWSVAHGGEQYF.

As for this clonotype: This sequence may be a read error, since a much larger clone differs from it by one base. This chain joins TRBV6-1 and TRBJ1-2, with TRBD1 as a possible D gene (6 bases). The CDR3 has 14 amino acids. The germline V gene has CDR1 MNHNS and CDR2 SASEGT. The V gene lost 5 bases and the J gene lost 2 bases, with 12 bases spanning the gap. CDR3 nucleotides: TGTGCCAGCAGTCACGGGGGGCAGAACTATGGCTACACCTTC. It encodes CASSHGGQNYGYTF.

The count of this clonotype is one. It may be a read error: a sequence one base away is much more abundant. This chain links TRBV7-8 with TRBJ2-5, with a possible D match to TRBD2 (5 bases). Germline loops: CDR1 SGHVS, CDR2 FQNEAQ. The CDR3 has 13 residues. Trimming removed 5 bases from V and 7 bases from J, with 14 bases in between. CDR3 in DNA: TGTGCCAGCAGCAAACTAGAACGGGGGACCCAGTACTTC. Its translation is CASSKLERGTQYF.

The rearrangement joins TRBV7-9 to TRBJ1-1; D is perhaps TRBD1 (6 bases). CDR1 is SEHNR and CDR2 is FQNEAQ in the germline V gene (reference sequence). Trimming took 0 bases from V and 8 from J, leaving 16 bases between them. CDR3 length: 15 residues. The CDR3 protein is CASSLALGASNEAFF. The CDR3, as DNA: TGTGCCAGCAGCTTAGCTCTGGGGGCATCCAACGAAGCTTTCTTT.

As regards this clonotype: A junction boundary mismatches the germline segment, possibly from a read error. The chain employs TRBV20-1 and TRBJ2-7; TRBD1 is a possible D gene (7 bases). Per germline, CDR1 DFQATT and CDR2 SNEGSKA (reference sequence). The CDR3 runs 12 residues. CDR3 nucleotides: TGCAGTATGGGCGGGACAGCCTACGAGCGGTACTTC. Translating it yields CSMGGTAYERYF.

This clonotype was picked up a small number of times. The chain couples TRBV19 to TRBJ2-1, with 11 positions matching TRBD2. CDR3 size: 16 residues. Per the germline V gene, CDR1 is LNHDA and CDR2 is SQIVND (reference sequence). The V and J ends lost 3 bases and 5 bases, in that order; junction bases with no gene match: 6. The CDR3 DNA sequence: TGTGCCAGTAGTATTACAGGGACTAGCGGTAACAATGAGCAGTTCTTC. Amino acids: CASSITGTSGNNEQFF.

This clonotype was seen ten or more times. The chain uses TRBV28 and TRBJ1-1; D may be TRBD1 (5 bases). This CDR3 region has 15 residues. Trimming left V 6 bases short and J 4 bases short, with 18 bases between. From germline, CDR1 is MDHEN and CDR2 SYDVKM. The CDR3 region is CASRLRGPLGTEAFF. The CDR3 bases are TGTGCCAGCAGGTTGAGGGGACCTCTGGGCACTGAAGCTTTCTTT. Using reference TRBV28 and TRBJ1-1 for the parts outside the CDR3, the full variable domain is DVKVTQSSRYLVKRTGEKVFLECVQDMDHENMFWYRQDPGLGLRLIYFSYDVKMKEKGDIPEGYSVSREKKERFSLILESASTNQTSMYLCASRLRGPLGTEAFFGQGTRLTVV.

This clonotype was picked up many times. The chain uses TRBV2 and TRBJ1-2, with no clear D. CDR3 length: 15 amino acids. Trimming shortened V by 1 base and J by 0 bases, and 9 bases separated the two germline ends. In germline, CDR1 is SNHLY, CDR2 FYNNEI. In DNA, the CDR3 is TGTGCCAGCAGTGAAGAGGTAGAAACTAACTATGGCTACACCTTC. It yields the protein CASSEEVETNYGYTF.

The chain employs TRBV7-9 and TRBJ2-7; D is perhaps TRBD2 (6 bases). With 4 bases removed from V and 2 bases from J, the gap between germline ends came to 18 bases. CDR3 length: 16 residues. Per the germline V gene, CDR1 is SEHNR and CDR2 is FQNEAQ (reference sequence). CDR3 sequence reads: CASSSSTGGTPYEQYF. In nucleotides, the CDR3 is TGTGCCAGCAGCTCGTCTACCGGAGGGACTCCCTACGAGCAGTACTTC.

As for this clonotype: A much larger clone lies one base from this, so it may be a read error. The chain employs TRBV27 and TRBJ2-7, with D perhaps being TRBD1 or TRBD2 (5 bases each). This CDR3 has 14 residues. Germline CDR1 is MNHEY and CDR2 is SMNVEV (reference sequence). V lost 4 bases and J lost 4, with 14 bases in between. The CDR3 region is CASSSLGERYEQYF. The DNA for the CDR3 is TGTGCCAGCAGTTCCCTGGGGGAAAGGTACGAGCAGTACTTC.

This clonotype has a handful of counts. Being one base from a much bigger clone, this may be a read error. The chain uses TRBV6-5 and TRBJ2-5; possibly TRBD2 for D (5 bases). Germline lookup yields CDR1 MNHEY and CDR2 SVGAGI. The CDR3 covers 23 residues. The chain's CDR3 is CASSYRFEAWVPSWRSKGESQYF. The CDR3 nucleotides are TGTGCCAGCAGTTATAGGTTTGAAGCGTGGGTTCCTTCTTGGCGGTCGAAGGGAGAGAGCCAGTACTTC.

This clonotype was counted at least ten times. The chain carries TRBV15 and TRBJ1-5; perhaps TRBD1 as D (6 bases). Germline V gene sequence: CDR1 LNHNV, CDR2 YYDKDF (reference sequence). This CDR3 comprises 15 residues. Trimming removed 0 bases at V and 7 bases at J, with 13 bases between. DNA of the CDR3: TGTGCCACCAGCAGAGACACAGGGACGGGACAGCCCCAGCATTTT. It codes for CATSRDTGTGQPQHF.

J is TRBJ2-2 and V is TRBV19, with 8 bases fitting TRBD1. V trimming: 3 bases; J trimming: 12 bases; junction bases outside the gene matches: 9. The CDR3 runs to 14 residues. From germline, CDR1 is LNHDA and CDR2 SQIVND (reference sequence). The CDR3 DNA sequence: TGTGCCAGTAGTATGCCTGTCAGGGGGCGGCAGCTGTTTTTT. Encoded protein: CASSMPVRGRQLFF.

Concerning this clonotype itself: Sequence at one end of the junction differs from germline and may be a read error. CDR3 nucleotides: TGTGCCAGCAGCTTAGTCTCTTCCCAAGAGACCCAGCACTTC. It is translated as CASSLVSSQETQHF. J is TRBJ2-5 and V is TRBV7-9, with D unclear. This CDR3 is 14 amino acids long. Per germline, CDR1 SEHNR and CDR2 FQNEAQ (reference sequence).

This clonotype was counted ten times or more. The chain combines TRBV6-1 with TRBJ1-1; TRBD1 matches at 9 bases. This CDR3 has 16 amino acids. The germline gives CDR1 MNHNS, CDR2 SASEGT. J was trimmed by 3 bases and V by 6 bases; bases with no gene match: 11. The CDR3 coding sequence is TGTGCCAGCAGGAGGACAGGGGTGCATTCCTACACTGAAGCTTTCTTT. It codes for CASRRTGVHSYTEAFF.

This clonotype was observed many times. CDR3 sequence (DNA): TGTGCCAGCAGCTTAAGAGGGGGCGACTGGTACGAGCAGTACTTC. As protein: CASSLRGGDWYEQYF. The chain recombines TRBV11-2 with TRBJ2-7, with 7 bases that match TRBD1. This CDR3 has 15 amino acids. Germline-derived CDR1 and CDR2 are SGHAT and FQNNGV. V shed 2 bases, J shed 4 bases, and the junction held 8 bases outside the gene matches.

This clonotype was seen many times. This rearrangement joins TRBV7-2 to TRBJ2-7, with a tentative D call TRBD2 (6 bases). Germline lookup yields CDR1 SGHTA and CDR2 FQGNSA. V gave up 5 bases and J gave up 0 bases, with 17 bases separating them. The CDR3 is 16 amino acids. CDR3 sequence (DNA): TGTGCCAGCAGCAGGAGGGCGGAACCCTACTCCTACGAGCAGTACTTC. Amino acids: CASSRRAEPYSYEQYF.

The CDR3 protein is CASSQVRDEAFF. CDR3 coding DNA: TGTGCCAGCAGCCAAGTTCGCGATGAAGCTTTCTTT. V usage is TRBV3-1 and J usage is TRBJ1-1; D gene unclear. Germline V CDR1 and CDR2: LGHDT, YNNKEL (reference sequence). The CDR3 is 12 amino acids. Between the trimmed V and J ends, which lost 1 base and 7 bases, there was a span of 7 bases.